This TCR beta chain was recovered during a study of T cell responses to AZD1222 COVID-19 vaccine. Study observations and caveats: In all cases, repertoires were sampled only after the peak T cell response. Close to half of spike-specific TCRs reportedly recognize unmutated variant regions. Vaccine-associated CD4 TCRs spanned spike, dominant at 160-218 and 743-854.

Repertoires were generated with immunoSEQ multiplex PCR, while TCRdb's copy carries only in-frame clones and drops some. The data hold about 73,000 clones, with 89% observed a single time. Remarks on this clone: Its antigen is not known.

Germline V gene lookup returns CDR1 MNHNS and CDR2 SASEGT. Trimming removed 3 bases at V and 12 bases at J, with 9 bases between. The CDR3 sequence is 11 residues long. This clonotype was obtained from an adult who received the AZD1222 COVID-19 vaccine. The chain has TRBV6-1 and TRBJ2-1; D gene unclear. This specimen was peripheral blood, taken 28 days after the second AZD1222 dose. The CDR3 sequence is CASSETILQFF. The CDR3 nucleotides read TGTGCCAGCAGTGAGACGATATTGCAGTTCTTC.